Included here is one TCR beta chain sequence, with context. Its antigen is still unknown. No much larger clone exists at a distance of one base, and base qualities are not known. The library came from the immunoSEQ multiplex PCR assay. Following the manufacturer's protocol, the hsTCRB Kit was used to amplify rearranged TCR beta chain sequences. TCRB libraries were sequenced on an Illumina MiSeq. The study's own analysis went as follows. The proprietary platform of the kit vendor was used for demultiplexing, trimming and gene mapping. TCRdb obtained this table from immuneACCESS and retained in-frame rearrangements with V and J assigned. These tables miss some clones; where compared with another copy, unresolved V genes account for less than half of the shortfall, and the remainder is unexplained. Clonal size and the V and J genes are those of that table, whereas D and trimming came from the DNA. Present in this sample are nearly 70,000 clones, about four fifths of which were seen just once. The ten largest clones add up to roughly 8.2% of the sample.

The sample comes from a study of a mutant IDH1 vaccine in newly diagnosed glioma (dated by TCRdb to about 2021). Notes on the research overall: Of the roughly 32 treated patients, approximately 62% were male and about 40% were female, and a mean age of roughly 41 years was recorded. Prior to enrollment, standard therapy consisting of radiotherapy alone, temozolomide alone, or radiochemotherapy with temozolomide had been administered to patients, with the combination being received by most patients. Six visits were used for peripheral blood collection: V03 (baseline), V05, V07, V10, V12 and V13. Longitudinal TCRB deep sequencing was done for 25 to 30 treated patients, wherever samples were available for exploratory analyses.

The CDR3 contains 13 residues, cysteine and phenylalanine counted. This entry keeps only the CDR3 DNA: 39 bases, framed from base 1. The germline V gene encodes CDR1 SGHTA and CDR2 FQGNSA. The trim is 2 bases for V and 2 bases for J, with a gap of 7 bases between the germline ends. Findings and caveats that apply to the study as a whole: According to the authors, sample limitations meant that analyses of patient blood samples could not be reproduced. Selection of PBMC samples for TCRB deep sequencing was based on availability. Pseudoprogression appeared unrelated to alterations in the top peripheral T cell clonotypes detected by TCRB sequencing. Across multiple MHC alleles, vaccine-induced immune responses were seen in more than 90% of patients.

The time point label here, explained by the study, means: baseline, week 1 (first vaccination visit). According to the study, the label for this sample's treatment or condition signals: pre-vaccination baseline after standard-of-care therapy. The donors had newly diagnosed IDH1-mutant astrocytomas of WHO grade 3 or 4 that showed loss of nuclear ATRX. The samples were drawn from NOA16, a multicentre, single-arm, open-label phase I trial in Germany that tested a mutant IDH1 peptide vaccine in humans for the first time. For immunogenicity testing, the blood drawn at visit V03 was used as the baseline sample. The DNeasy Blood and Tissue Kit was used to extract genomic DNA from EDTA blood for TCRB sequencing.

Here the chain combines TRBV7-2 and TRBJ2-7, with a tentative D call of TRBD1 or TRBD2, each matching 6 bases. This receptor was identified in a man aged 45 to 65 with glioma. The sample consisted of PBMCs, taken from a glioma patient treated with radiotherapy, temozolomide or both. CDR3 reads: CASSLRGAYEQYF. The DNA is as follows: TGTGCCAGCAGCTTAAGGGGGGCCTACGAGCAGTACTTC.